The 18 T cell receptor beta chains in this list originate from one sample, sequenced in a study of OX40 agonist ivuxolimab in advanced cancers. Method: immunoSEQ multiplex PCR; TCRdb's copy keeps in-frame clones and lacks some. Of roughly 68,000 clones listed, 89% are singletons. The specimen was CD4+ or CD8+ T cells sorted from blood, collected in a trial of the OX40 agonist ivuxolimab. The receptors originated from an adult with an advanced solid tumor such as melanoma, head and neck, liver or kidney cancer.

Here the CDR3 reads CASSLASGQEGEQFF. The CDR3 coding sequence is TGTGCCAGCAGCTTAGCCTCGGGACAGGAGGGTGAGCAGTTCTTC. This rearrangement joins TRBV11-3 to TRBJ2-1; 8 positions agree with TRBD1. CDR1 is SGHNT, CDR2 YENEEA, per germline. With 1 base clipped from V and 9 bases from J, the junction kept 8 bases outside the gene matches. The CDR3 consists of 15 residues. Complete variable domain (other parts from reference TRBV11-3 and TRBJ2-1): EAGVVQSPRYKIIEKKQPVAFWCNPISGHNTLYWYLQNLGQGPELLIRYENEEAVDDSQLPKDRFSAERLKGVDSTLKIQPAELGDSAVYLCASSLASGQEGEQFFGPGTRLTVL.

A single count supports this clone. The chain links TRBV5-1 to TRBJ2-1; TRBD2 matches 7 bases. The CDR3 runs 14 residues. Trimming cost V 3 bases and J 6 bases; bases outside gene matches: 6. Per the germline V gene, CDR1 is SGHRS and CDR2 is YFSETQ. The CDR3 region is CASSSRLAGNEQFF. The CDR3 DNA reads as TGCGCCAGCAGCTCCCGACTAGCTGGCAATGAGCAGTTCTTC.

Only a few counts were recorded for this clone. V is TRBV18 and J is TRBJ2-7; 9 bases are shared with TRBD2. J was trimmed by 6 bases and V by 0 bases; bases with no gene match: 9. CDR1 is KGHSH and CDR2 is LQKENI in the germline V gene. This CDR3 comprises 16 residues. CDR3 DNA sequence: TGTGCCAGCTCACCACCGAGGCGAGCGGGAGGCACCGAGCAGTACTTC. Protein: CASSPPRRAGGTEQYF.

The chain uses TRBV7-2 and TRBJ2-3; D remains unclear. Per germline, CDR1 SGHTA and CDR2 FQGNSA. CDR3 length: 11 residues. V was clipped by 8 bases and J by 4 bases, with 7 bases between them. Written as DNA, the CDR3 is TGTGCCAGCGCCTCGGCAGATACGCAGTATTTT. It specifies CASASADTQYF. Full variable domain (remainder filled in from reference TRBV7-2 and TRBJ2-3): GAGVSQSPSNKVTEKGKDVELRCDPISGHTALYWYRQSLGQGLEFLIYFQGNSAPDKSGLPSDRFSAERTGGSVSTLTIQRTQQEDSAVYLCASASADTQYFGPGTRLTVL.

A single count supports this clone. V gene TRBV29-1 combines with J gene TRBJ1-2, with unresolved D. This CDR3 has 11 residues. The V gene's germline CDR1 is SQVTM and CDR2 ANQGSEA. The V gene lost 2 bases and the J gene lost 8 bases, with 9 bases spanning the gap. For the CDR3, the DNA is TGCAGCGTTGAATCGGTCCTGGGCTACACCTTC. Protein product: CSVESVLGYTF.

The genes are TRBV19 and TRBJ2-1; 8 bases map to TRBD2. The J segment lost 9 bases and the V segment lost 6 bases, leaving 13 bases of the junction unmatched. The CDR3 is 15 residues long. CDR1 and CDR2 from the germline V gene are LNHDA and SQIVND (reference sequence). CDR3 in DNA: TGTGCCAGTAGGGGACTAGTCGCCGTTACCGGTGAGCAGTTCTTC. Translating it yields CASRGLVAVTGEQFF.

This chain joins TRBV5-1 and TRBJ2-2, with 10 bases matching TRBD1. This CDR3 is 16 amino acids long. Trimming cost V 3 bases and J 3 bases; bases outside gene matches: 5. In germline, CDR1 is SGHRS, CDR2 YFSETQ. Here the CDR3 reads CASSSPGTGDTGELFF. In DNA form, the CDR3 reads TGCGCCAGCAGCTCCCCCGGGACAGGGGACACCGGGGAGCTGTTTTTT. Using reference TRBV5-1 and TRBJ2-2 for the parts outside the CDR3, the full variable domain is KAGVTQTPRYLIKTRGQQVTLSCSPISGHRSVSWYQQTPGQGLQFLFEYFSETQRNKGNFPGRFSGRQFSNSRSEMNVSTLELGDSALYLCASSSPGTGDTGELFFGEGSRLTVL.

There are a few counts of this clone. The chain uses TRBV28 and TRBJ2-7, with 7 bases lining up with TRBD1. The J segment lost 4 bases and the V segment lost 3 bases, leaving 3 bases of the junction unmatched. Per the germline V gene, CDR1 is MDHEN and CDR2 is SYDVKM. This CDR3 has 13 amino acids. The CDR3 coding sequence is TGTGCCAGCAGTTTGGGGACAGAGTACGAGCAGTACTTC. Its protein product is CASSLGTEYEQYF.

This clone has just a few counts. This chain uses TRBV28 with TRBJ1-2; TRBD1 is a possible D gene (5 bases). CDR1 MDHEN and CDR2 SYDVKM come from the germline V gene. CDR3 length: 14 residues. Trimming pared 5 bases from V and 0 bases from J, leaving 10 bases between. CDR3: CASSTTAPNYGYTF. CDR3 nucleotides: TGTGCCAGCAGTACGACAGCCCCTAACTATGGCTACACCTTC.

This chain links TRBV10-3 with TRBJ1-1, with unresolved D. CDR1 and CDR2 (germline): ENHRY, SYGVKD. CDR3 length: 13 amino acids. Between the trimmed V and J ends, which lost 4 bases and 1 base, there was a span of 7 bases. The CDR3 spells CAISGQENTEAFF. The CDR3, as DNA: TGTGCCATCAGTGGACAAGAGAACACTGAAGCTTTCTTT.

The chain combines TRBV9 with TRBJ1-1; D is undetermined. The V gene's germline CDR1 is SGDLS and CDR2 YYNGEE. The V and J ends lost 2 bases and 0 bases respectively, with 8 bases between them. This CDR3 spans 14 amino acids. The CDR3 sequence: CASSVDGMNTEAFF. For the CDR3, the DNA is TGTGCCAGCAGCGTCGACGGTATGAACACTGAAGCTTTCTTT.

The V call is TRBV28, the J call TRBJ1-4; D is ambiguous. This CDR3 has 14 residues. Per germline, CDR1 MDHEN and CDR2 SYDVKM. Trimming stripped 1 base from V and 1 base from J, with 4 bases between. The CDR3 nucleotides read TGTGCCAGCAGTTTATACAGAACTAATGAAAAACTGTTTTTT. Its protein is CASSLYRTNEKLFF.

Here the CDR3 DNA reads TGTGCCAGCACAAGGGGGCCCTCTTTTGGCTACACCTTC. The encoded protein is CASTRGPSFGYTF. The V and J genes are TRBV28 and TRBJ1-2; 7 nucleotides align to TRBD1. CDR3 size: 13 residues. V shed 7 bases and J 7 bases; nucleotides not matched to a gene: 9. Looked up from germline, CDR1 is MDHEN and CDR2 is SYDVKM.

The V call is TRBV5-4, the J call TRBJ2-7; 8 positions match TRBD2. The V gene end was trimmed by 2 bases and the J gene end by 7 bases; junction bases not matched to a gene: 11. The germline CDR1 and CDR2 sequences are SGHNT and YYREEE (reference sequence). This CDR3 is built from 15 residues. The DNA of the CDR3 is TGTGCCAGCAGCTTAAAGCGGGAGTGGGGAGGGGAGCAGTACTTC. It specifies CASSLKREWGGEQYF. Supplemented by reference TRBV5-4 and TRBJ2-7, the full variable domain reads ETGVTQSPTHLIKTRGQQVTLRCSSQSGHNTVSWYQQALGQGPQFIFQYYREEENGRGNFPPRFSGLQFPNYSSELNVNALELDDSALYLCASSLKREWGGEQYFGPGTRLTVT.

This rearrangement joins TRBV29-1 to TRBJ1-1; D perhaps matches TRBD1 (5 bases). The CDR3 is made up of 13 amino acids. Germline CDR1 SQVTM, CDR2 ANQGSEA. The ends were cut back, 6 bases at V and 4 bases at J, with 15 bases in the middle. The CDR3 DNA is TGCAGCGTCGCAAAGGGACCCTTCACTGAAGCTTTCTTT. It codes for CSVAKGPFTEAFF. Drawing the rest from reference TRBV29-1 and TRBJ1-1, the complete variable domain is SAVISQKPSRDICQRGTSLTIQCQVDSQVTMMFWYRQQPGQSLTLIATANQGSEATYESGFVIDKFPISRPNLTFSTLTVSNMSPEDSSIYLCSVAKGPFTEAFFGQGTRLTVV.

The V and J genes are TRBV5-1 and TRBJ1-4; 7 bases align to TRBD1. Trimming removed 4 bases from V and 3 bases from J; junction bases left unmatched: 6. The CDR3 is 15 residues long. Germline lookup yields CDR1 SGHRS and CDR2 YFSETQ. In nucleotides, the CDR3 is TGCGCCAGCAGCAAGCGGACAGGCCCTAATGAAAAACTGTTTTTT. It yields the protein CASSKRTGPNEKLFF.

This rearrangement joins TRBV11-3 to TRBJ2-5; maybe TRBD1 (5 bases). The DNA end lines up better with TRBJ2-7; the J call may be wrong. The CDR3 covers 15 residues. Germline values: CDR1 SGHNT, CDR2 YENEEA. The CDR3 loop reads CASSPPDSYSYEQYF. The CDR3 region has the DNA TGTGCCAGCAGCCCCCCCGACAGTTACTCCTACGAGCAGTACTTC.

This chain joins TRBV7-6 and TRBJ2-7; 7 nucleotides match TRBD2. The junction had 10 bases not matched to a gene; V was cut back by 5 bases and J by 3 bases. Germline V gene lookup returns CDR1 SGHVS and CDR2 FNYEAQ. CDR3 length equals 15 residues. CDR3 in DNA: TGTGCCAGCAGCAAGATCAGCGGGACGAACTACGAGCAGTACTTC. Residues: CASSKISGTNYEQYF.